These T cell receptor beta chains were read from a single sample in a study of beta chain features in type 1 diabetes. Here immunoSEQ multiplex PCR was the method, and the copy in TCRdb shows in-frame clones only, minus some. The sample shows a few hundred thousand clones, approximately 16% of them seen only once. The sample consisted of naive CD4+ T cells from blood. These receptors were taken from a man aged 25-45 years with type 1 diabetes. The CDR3 runs from the conserved cysteine through the conserved F or W. A D gene is named only where the DNA matches it firmly. Clone size appears in some rows only: once, few, many, or a class for an expanded clone.

V	size	J	D	DNA	CDR3
TRBV29-1	few	TRBJ1-1	.	TGCAGCGTCCGCCTCACCCTGAACACTGAAGCTTTCTTT	CSVRLTLNTEAFF
TRBV4-3	once	TRBJ2-2	TRBD2	TGCGCCAGCAGCCAAGCCCTAGCGGGAGGCCTAACCGGGGAGCTGTTTTTT	CASSQALAGGLTGELFF
TRBV18	few	TRBJ2-5	TRBD2	TGTGCCAGCTCACCATCTGAGGCTAGCGGGGGCCAAGAGACCCAGTACTTC	CASSPSEASGGQETQYF
TRBV9	few	TRBJ2-7	TRBD2	TGTGCCAGCAGCGTTTCTAGCGGGAGGGCCTCCTACGAGCAGTACTTC	CASSVSSGRASYEQYF
TRBV23-1	few	TRBJ2-3	.	TGCGCCAGCAGTCTTAAAGGGCCGAGCACAGATACGCAGTATTTT	CASSLKGPSTDTQYF
TRBV7-7	few	TRBJ1-3	.	TGTGCCAGCCGGGGTACTGGAAACACCATATATTTT	CASRGTGNTIYF
TRBV23-1	.	TRBJ2-7	TRBD2	TGCGCCAGCAGTGGGGAGGGTGAGCAGTACTTC	CASSGEGEQYF
TRBV4-1	.	TRBJ2-5	.	TGCGCCAGCAGCCAAGAAAGGACGACCGAAGAGACCCAGTACTTC	CASSQERTTEETQYF
TRBV13	.	TRBJ2-5	.	TGTGCCAGCAGCTTCAGGACCTTCCAAGAGACCCAGTACTTC	CASSFRTFQETQYF
TRBV6-5	once	TRBJ2-7	.	TGTGCCAGCAGTTACTCAGATACACGGCTGGAGCAGTACTTC	CASSYSDTRLEQYF
TRBV4-1	.	TRBJ2-1	TRBD2	TGCGCCAGCAGCTCGAAGGGACTAGCGGGAACCAACAATGAGCAGTTCTTC	CASSSKGLAGTNNEQFF
TRBV7-2	few	TRBJ2-6	.	TGTGCCAGCAGCTTTCCGACCGGGGCCAACGTCCTGACTTTC	CASSFPTGANVLTF
TRBV7-9	few	TRBJ2-4	.	TGTGCCAGCAGCTTAGCGATCATCGGGGTAGGAATGGACAAAAACATTCAGTACTTC	CASSLAIIGVGMDKNIQYF
TRBV11-1	.	TRBJ2-2	TRBD1	TGTGCCAGCACCGAGAACAGGGGGCAAACCGGGGAGCTGTTTTTT	CASTENRGQTGELFF
TRBV14	.	TRBJ2-7	.	TGTGCCAGCAGCCTCAACGGGCGGGACCTTCGGGGCGAGCAGTACTTC	CASSLNGRDLRGEQYF
TRBV9	.	TRBJ2-5	TRBD1	TGTGCCAGCAGCGTTAGGGGGCCCTGGGAGACCCAGTACTTC	CASSVRGPWETQYF
TRBV7-6	few	TRBJ1-5	.	TGTGCCAGCAGCTCAGATCTTAATCAGCCCCAGCATTTT	CASSSDLNQPQHF
TRBV27	.	TRBJ2-7	TRBD1	TGTGCCAGCAGTTACCGACAGGGGGGCGATGGGGAGCAGTACTTC	CASSYRQGGDGEQYF
TRBV30	many	TRBJ2-4	TRBD2	TGTGCCTGGAGCTCACCGAGCGGGGTGAACATTCAGTACTTC	CAWSSPSGVNIQYF
TRBV9	.	TRBJ2-3	.	TGTGCCAGCAGCGTAGGTAACGGGAGAGGCACAGATACGCAGTATTTT	CASSVGNGRGTDTQYF
TRBV14	few	TRBJ1-1	TRBD1	TGTGCCAGCAGCCAAGTTGGACAGGGCGAAGCTTTCTTT	CASSQVGQGEAFF
TRBV7-2	few	TRBJ1-1	TRBD1	TGTGCCAGCAGCTTAGCAGGGGGCTCGGGCACTGAAGCTTTCTTT	CASSLAGGSGTEAFF
TRBV5-1	few	TRBJ2-2	TRBD1	TGCGCCAGCAGCTTGGAGGGACAGGGAAACACCGGGGAGCTGTTTTTT	CASSLEGQGNTGELFF
TRBV10-3	few	TRBJ2-5	.	TGTGCCATCAGTAGTCACCTTGGGGAGACCCAGTACTTC	CAISSHLGETQYF
TRBV7-9	.	TRBJ1-1	.	TGTGCCAGCAGCTTGAACACTGAAGCTTTCTTT	CASSLNTEAFF
TRBV7-2	few	TRBJ2-3	TRBD2	TGTGCCAGCAGCTTACGGCGGGAGGGCACAGATACGCAGTATTTT	CASSLRREGTDTQYF
TRBV14	few	TRBJ2-1	TRBD2	TGTGCCAGCAGCCGAGGACTAGCCTATGAGCAGTTCTTC	CASSRGLAYEQFF
TRBV5-1	.	TRBJ2-5	TRBD2	TGCGCCAGCATGACTAGCGGGAGAAAACAAGAGACCCAGTACTTC	CASMTSGRKQETQYF
TRBV9	once	TRBJ2-3	.	TGTGCCAGCAGCGTAGCCCCTAACACAGATACGCAGTATTTT	CASSVAPNTDTQYF
TRBV10-3	.	TRBJ2-3	TRBD1	TGTGCCATCAGCGACAGGGAGTCGCAGTATTTT	CAISDRESQYF
TRBV18	.	TRBJ2-7	.	TGTGCCAGCTCAAGTAACCGGGACGAGCAGTACTTC	CASSSNRDEQYF
TRBV7-8	.	TRBJ2-5	TRBD2	TGTGCCAGCAGCTCAGCGGGAGGCGAGACCCAGTACTTC	CASSSAGGETQYF
TRBV30	few	TRBJ1-1	.	TGTGCCTCGGGACCACAGGGTAAAAGAACTGAAGCTTTCTTT	CASGPQGKRTEAFF
TRBV7-3	.	TRBJ2-7	.	TGTGCCAGCAGCCCGGTCCGGGGGACCTACGAGCAGTACTTC	CASSPVRGTYEQYF
TRBV30	few	TRBJ1-1	.	TGTGCCTGGAGTGGGCAGGCGAACACTGAAGCTTTCTTT	CAWSGQANTEAFF
TRBV18	few	TRBJ1-2	TRBD1	TGTGCCAGCTCACTACCCCCTCCTGGACAGGGGAACTATGGCTACACCTTC	CASSLPPPGQGNYGYTF
TRBV7-2	few	TRBJ2-1	TRBD2	TGTGCCAGCAACAAGGCCGGGACTAGCGGGAAAAATGAGCAGTTCTTC	CASNKAGTSGKNEQFF
TRBV27	.	TRBJ2-7	TRBD1	TGTGCCAGCAGTTTATACTTCGGACAGGCCCGGACCTACGAGCAGTACTTC	CASSLYFGQARTYEQYF
TRBV30	.	TRBJ2-5	TRBD1	TGTGCCTGGACAGGGGGTGGGGAGACCCAGTACTTC	CAWTGGGETQYF
TRBV25-1	.	TRBJ2-1	.	TGTGCCAGCAGTGAGGGGGCGGCGGGCTACAATGAGCAGTTCTTC	CASSEGAAGYNEQFF
TRBV11-2	.	TRBJ2-3	.	TGTGCCAGCAGCTTAGAGGGGACACCCTTCGATACGCAGTATTTT	CASSLEGTPFDTQYF
TRBV4-2	few	TRBJ1-2	.	TGTGCCAGCAGCCTAGGGGATATGGGTGGCTACACCTTC	CASSLGDMGGYTF
TRBV7-2	few	TRBJ2-5	TRBD1	TGTGCCAGCAGCCCGCGGACAGGGGCGATTTCTTTCCAAGAGACCCAGTACTTC	CASSPRTGAISFQETQYF
TRBV7-6	.	TRBJ2-3	.	TGTGCCAGCAGACCTCTGAGAGGGGAGGCAGATACGCAGTATTTT	CASRPLRGEADTQYF
TRBV30	few	TRBJ1-2	.	TGTGCCTCCCTAAGGGCAGCGAACTATGGCTACACCTTC	CASLRAANYGYTF
TRBV2	few	TRBJ2-3	TRBD2	TGTGCCAGCAGCCTCCAGGGACTAGCGGGAGCAGATACGCAGTATTTT	CASSLQGLAGADTQYF
TRBV7-9	few	TRBJ2-7	.	TGTGCCAGCAGCTTAGGTCTAGATCGGTTCGAGCAGTACTTC	CASSLGLDRFEQYF
TRBV28	few	TRBJ2-5	.	TGTGCCAGCAGTCCCTGGGAGACCCAGTACTTC	CASSPWETQYF
TRBV5-4	few	TRBJ2-1	.	TGTGCCACCAGTGTAAGGGACAAACACAATGAGCAGTTCTTC	CATSVRDKHNEQFF
TRBV20-1	.	TRBJ2-1	.	TGCAGTGCTATAAGCGGGAATGAGCAGTTCTTC	CSAISGNEQFF
TRBV10-3	.	TRBJ2-5	.	TGTGCCATCAGAAATACCAGTGAGACCCAGTACTTC	CAIRNTSETQYF
TRBV13	few	TRBJ1-4	.	TGTGCCAGCAGCTTGCGTCAGGGTGGAGAAAAACTGTTTTTT	CASSLRQGGEKLFF